A single sample is the source of the 19 T cell receptor beta chains below, sequenced in a study of blood T cells in healthy people across ages (dated by TCRdb to between 2014 and 2017). Library preparation used 5' RACE. TCRdb lists the instrument as Illumina HiSeq 2500. The second PCR ran for about 7 to 11 cycles and used a J-beta primer mix along with a sample-barcoded 5' primer. TCRdb reanalyzed the raw reads on its own, using fastp at Q25 for trimming and MiXCR for clone calling, and kept in-frame beta chains. Every distinct CDR3 protein forms one entry, paired with its most common genes and DNA. The sample table shows about 800,000 distinct CDR3 sequences, and 35% to 50% are seen once. The top ten constitute about a sixth of the sample. Specimen: blood. The source of these receptors is an elderly man in good health.

The gene calls are TRBV11-2 and TRBJ2-5; 8 nucleotides agree with TRBD1. The CDR3 is 15 residues long. The V gene's germline CDR1 is SGHAT and CDR2 FQNNGV. Losses at the gene ends were 3 bases for V and 4 bases for J; bases not matched to a gene: 7. This CDR3 reads CASSLSSGGRETQYF. The CDR3 DNA sequence: TGTGCCAGCAGCTTGAGTTCAGGGGGCCGAGAGACCCAGTACTTC.

The CDR3 bases are TGCAGTGCTATTAAGGGGACTAGCGGGGTTTACGAGCAGTACTTC. Translating gives CSAIKGTSGVYEQYF. This chain uses TRBV20-1 with TRBJ2-7; 13 bases agree with TRBD2. The CDR3 contains 15 residues. Germline V gene sequence: CDR1 DFQATT, CDR2 SNEGSKA (reference sequence). Trimming removed 4 bases from V and 4 bases from J; junction bases left unmatched: 7.

This chain joins TRBV7-9 and TRBJ1-1; D is uncertain. Between the trimmed V and J ends, which lost 2 bases and 0 bases, there was a span of 10 bases. CDR3 length: 15 amino acids. The germline CDR1 and CDR2 sequences are SEHNR and FQNEAQ (reference sequence). In DNA form, the CDR3 reads TGTGCCAGCAGCTTAACCACCTACATGAACACTGAAGCTTTCTTT. Its protein product is CASSLTTYMNTEAFF. The whole variable domain, remainder taken from reference TRBV7-9 and TRBJ1-1, is DTGVSQNPRHKITKRGQNVTFRCDPISEHNRLYWYRQTLGQGPEFLTYFQNEAQLEKSRLLSDRFSAERPKGSFSTLEIQRTEQGDSAMYLCASSLTTYMNTEAFFGQGTRLTVV.

The chain is built from TRBV29-1 and TRBJ2-3, with D tentatively TRBD1 (6 bases). The V gene lost 4 bases and the J gene lost 1 base, with 12 bases spanning the gap. Germline V CDR1 and CDR2: SQVTM, ANQGSEA. The CDR3 spans 14 residues. DNA for the CDR3: TGCAGCGTTGTGAAGGGGGTCCGCACAGATACGCAGTATTTT. It specifies CSVVKGVRTDTQYF.

Comment on this clonotype: A much larger clone is a single base away; this may be a read error. The chain is built from TRBV7-9 and TRBJ1-2; TRBD1 might be the D (5 bases). Germline CDR1 SEHNR, CDR2 FQNEAQ (reference sequence). The CDR3 is made up of 14 amino acids. The CDR3 loop reads CVSSPDTSRYGYTF. CDR3 DNA sequence: TGTGTCAGCAGCCCGGACACAAGCCGCTATGGCTACACCTTC.

This clonotype was counted many times. The chain links TRBV10-3 to TRBJ2-1; 14 bases line up with TRBD2. Germline CDR1 reads ENHRY; CDR2 reads SYGVKD. This CDR3 comprises 18 residues. V shed 0 bases and J 7 bases; nucleotides not matched to a gene: 8. The CDR3 sequence is CAISESGTSGSGSNEQFF. The CDR3 region has the DNA TGTGCCATCAGTGAGTCCGGGACTAGCGGGAGCGGGAGTAATGAGCAGTTCTTC.

CDR3 nucleotide sequence: TGTGCCAGCAGCTTAGCGCAGGGACAGGGTTTAGGGGGAAAACTGTTTTTT. It encodes CASSLAQGQGLGGKLFF. The chain has TRBV7-2 and TRBJ1-4; TRBD1 aligns across 9 bases. The CDR3 has 17 amino acids. In germline, CDR1 is SGHTA, CDR2 FQGNSA. V was pared by 0 bases and J by 10 bases, with 12 bases of the junction left unmatched. The complete variable domain, with remaining parts taken from reference TRBV7-2 and TRBJ1-4, reads GAGVSQSPSNKVTEKGKDVELRCDPISGHTALYWYRQSLGQGLEFLIYFQGNSAPDKSGLPSDRFSAERTGGSVSTLTIQRTQQEDSAVYLCASSLAQGQGLGGKLFFGSGTQLSVL.

This CDR3 is CASSFGTIAGQPQHF. In nucleotides, the CDR3 is TGTGCCAGCAGCTTTGGGACAATTGCTGGTCAGCCCCAGCATTTT. The chain couples TRBV12-3 or TRBV12-4 to TRBJ1-5; tentatively, D is TRBD1 (6 bases). The CDR3 consists of 15 residues. Trimming left V 6 bases short and J 6 bases short, with 18 bases between.

This clonotype was observed a few times. This chain connects TRBV20-1 to TRBJ2-4; unclear D gene. V lost 3 bases to trimming and J lost 5 bases, with 14 bases between them. Germline V gene lookup returns CDR1 DFQATT and CDR2 SNEGSKA (reference sequence). The CDR3 is 14 amino acids. In DNA, the CDR3 is TGCAGTGCTAGTGTTACCGGGCTGCAAAACATTCAGTACTTC. Translated: CSASVTGLQNIQYF.

This chain links TRBV10-3 with TRBJ1-2, with D possibly matching TRBD1 (5 bases). Germline V CDR1 and CDR2: ENHRY, SYGVKD. V gave up 6 bases and J gave up 8 bases, with 13 bases separating them. The CDR3 is 12 amino acids. CDR3 sequence reads: CAIRGRGRGYTF. CDR3 bases: TGTGCCATCAGGGGACGGGGTCGGGGCTACACCTTC.

This chain connects TRBV29-1 to TRBJ2-1, with 10 positions matching TRBD1. Unmatched junction bases numbered 9, after V lost 5 bases and J lost 8 bases. Germline values: CDR1 SQVTM, CDR2 ANQGSEA. The length of the CDR3 is 14 residues. The CDR3 here is CSVSRTGGADEQFF. CDR3 nucleotide sequence: TGCAGCGTTTCCAGGACAGGGGGAGCCGATGAGCAGTTCTTC.

This chain uses TRBV29-1 with TRBJ1-6, with D perhaps matching TRBD1 (6 bases). This CDR3 contains 13 residues. Trimming took off 7 bases at V and 9 bases at J, with 16 bases between the two ends. Germline V gene lookup returns CDR1 SQVTM and CDR2 ANQGSEA. Here the CDR3 reads CSARTDEGSPLHF. DNA of the CDR3: TGCAGCGCCCGGACAGATGAAGGTTCACCCCTCCACTTT.

The chain is built from TRBV27 and TRBJ2-1; 7 bases map to TRBD2. Germline CDR1 reads MNHEY; CDR2 reads SMNVEV (reference sequence). The length of the CDR3 is 13 residues. With V trimmed by 4 bases and J by 7 bases, 4 bases remained unmatched. The CDR3 loop reads CASSWEGKNEQFF. CDR3 in DNA: TGTGCCAGCAGTTGGGAGGGTAAGAATGAGCAGTTCTTC.

The chain recombines TRBV6-6 with TRBJ2-3; D is perhaps TRBD2 (6 bases). V lost 6 bases, J lost 1 base, and 11 bases lay in between. Germline V lookup: CDR1 MNHNY, CDR2 SVGAGI (reference sequence). The CDR3 runs 14 residues. This CDR3 reads CASRAGLRTDTQYF. The CDR3 bases are TGTGCCAGCAGGGCGGGACTTCGCACAGATACGCAGTATTTT.

V gene TRBV10-3 combines with J gene TRBJ2-5; TRBD1 might be the D (6 bases). Germline values: CDR1 ENHRY, CDR2 SYGVKD. V gave up 10 bases and J gave up 2 bases, with 11 bases separating them. This CDR3 contains 12 residues. CDR3 region: CATRQEQETQYF. In nucleotides, the CDR3 is TGTGCCACACGACAGGAACAAGAGACCCAGTACTTC.

The chain employs TRBV7-2 and TRBJ2-7; 10 nucleotides align to TRBD2. From germline, CDR1 is SGHTA and CDR2 FQGNSA. V shed 7 bases and J 0 bases; nucleotides not matched to a gene: 9. The CDR3 spans 16 residues. The CDR3 DNA reads TGTGCCAGCACACAGATATCTAGCGGGAGCTCCTACGAGCAGTACTTC. Residues: CASTQISSGSSYEQYF.

This clonotype was seen at least ten times. A read error is possible here, since a much larger clone lies one base away. V is TRBV6-1 and J is TRBJ2-5; D not certain. Germline loops: CDR1 MNHNS, CDR2 SASEGT. The CDR3 covers 14 residues. With 0 bases removed from V and 11 bases from J, the gap between germline ends came to 16 bases. The CDR3 nucleotides read TGTGCCAGCAGTGAAGCCAGGTTCAACAATGAGCAGTACTTC. Protein: CASSEARFNNEQYF.

The rearrangement links TRBV5-1 to TRBJ2-3; 12 nucleotides line up with TRBD2. This CDR3 contains 17 residues. The germline CDR1 and CDR2 sequences are SGHRS and YFSETQ. Unmatched junction bases numbered 11, after V lost 5 bases and J lost 4 bases. The CDR3 nucleotides read TGCGCCAGCAGACCTACTAGCGGGAGGCCGGGTGCAGATACGCAGTATTTT. Its protein product is CASRPTSGRPGADTQYF.

This clonotype was recorded a few times. The chain combines TRBV6-1 with TRBJ2-7; 13 positions match TRBD2. There are 17 residues in the CDR3. Germline V gives CDR1 MNHNS, CDR2 SASEGT. Trimming removed 7 bases from V and 2 bases from J; junction bases left unmatched: 11. The DNA for the CDR3 is TGTGCCAGCATCGAGTGGGCACTAGCGGGAGGGGCCTACGAGCAGTACTTC. Amino acid sequence: CASIEWALAGGAYEQYF.